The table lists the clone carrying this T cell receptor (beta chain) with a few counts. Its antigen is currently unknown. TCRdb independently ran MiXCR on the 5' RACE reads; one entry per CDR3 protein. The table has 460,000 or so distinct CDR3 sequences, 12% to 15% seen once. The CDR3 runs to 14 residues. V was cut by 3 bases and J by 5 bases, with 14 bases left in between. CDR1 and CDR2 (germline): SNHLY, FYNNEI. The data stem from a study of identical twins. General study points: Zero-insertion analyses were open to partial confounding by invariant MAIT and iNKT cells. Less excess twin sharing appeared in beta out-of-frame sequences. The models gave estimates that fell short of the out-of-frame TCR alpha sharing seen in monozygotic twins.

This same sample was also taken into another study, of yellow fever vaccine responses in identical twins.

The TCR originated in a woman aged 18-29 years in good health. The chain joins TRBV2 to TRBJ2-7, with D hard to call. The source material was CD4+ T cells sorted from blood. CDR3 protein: CASSENGKIHEQYF. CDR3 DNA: TGTGCCAGCAGTGAGAACGGAAAAATCCACGAGCAGTACTTC.